This passage covers 21 T cell receptor beta chains from one sample sequenced in a study of control samples from healthy donors and cancer patients (dated by TCRdb to the early 2020s). The protocol used for the library was the immunoSEQ multiplex PCR assay. The clones in this table, taken by TCRdb from immuneACCESS, are in-frame only. Not every clone is retained; where verified, under half of the shortfall comes from an unresolved V gene, and the cause of the rest is unknown. The sample yields around 150,000 clones; nearly 96% were counted once. The biggest ten clones account for around 0.92% of the sample. Source material: blood. These receptors came from a woman aged 25 to 39 in good health.

This chain connects TRBV28 to TRBJ1-3; 7 positions agree with TRBD1. CDR3 size: 14 residues. Germline V gene data show CDR1 as MDHEN and CDR2 as SYDVKM. Trimming removed 6 bases from V and 2 bases from J; junction bases left unmatched: 4. The CDR3 loop reads CASSLTGTGNTIYF. The DNA for the CDR3 is TGTGCCAGCAGCCTGACAGGGACTGGAAACACCATATATTTT.

The gene calls are TRBV24-1 and TRBJ2-7; TRBD1 matches at 8 bases. This CDR3 contains 16 residues. With 1 base clipped from V and 4 bases from J, the junction kept 8 bases outside the gene matches. CDR1 and CDR2 (germline): KGHDR, SFDVKD. Here the CDR3 reads CATSDLGTGGIYEQYF. The CDR3 DNA follows: TGTGCCACCAGTGATTTAGGAACAGGGGGTATTTACGAGCAGTACTTC.

The chain combines TRBV7-2 with TRBJ2-7, with 8 bases identical to TRBD1. CDR1 is SGHTA, CDR2 FQGNSA, per germline. The CDR3 totals 16 residues. The V gene end was trimmed by 4 bases and the J gene end by 0 bases; junction bases not matched to a gene: 8. CDR3 DNA: TGTGCCAGCAGCTCACACCCAGGGGGCGCCTCCTACGAGCAGTACTTC. This sequence encodes CASSSHPGGASYEQYF.

This chain uses TRBV19 with TRBJ2-7, with 10 bases aligning to TRBD2. Germline CDR1 LNHDA, CDR2 SQIVND (reference sequence). J was trimmed by 0 bases and V by 5 bases; bases with no gene match: 4. This CDR3 spans 15 amino acids. In DNA, the CDR3 is TGTGCCAGTAGTGGTCTAGCGGGAGTCTCCTACGAGCAGTACTTC. This codes for CASSGLAGVSYEQYF.

In this sample, this clone turned up once. The rearrangement links TRBV14 to TRBJ2-7; D might be TRBD2 (5 bases). The length of the CDR3 is 13 residues. V was clipped by 0 bases and J by 4 bases, with 7 bases between them. Germline CDR1 reads SGHDN; CDR2 reads FVKESK. The CDR3 DNA reads as TGTGCCAGCAGCCAAGAAGAGGGATACGAGCAGTACTTC. Its translation: CASSQEEGYEQYF.

CDR3 amino acids: CASSSNYEQYF. For the CDR3, the DNA is TGTGCCAGCAGCTCTAACTACGAGCAGTACTTC. The rearrangement links TRBV5-4 to TRBJ2-7; D is uncertain. Per germline, CDR1 SGHNT and CDR2 YYREEE (reference sequence). The CDR3 sequence is 11 residues long. V shed 3 bases and J shed 3 bases, with 4 bases lying between them.

This rearrangement joins TRBV6-5 to TRBJ1-2; unclear D gene. The CDR3 runs 11 residues. Germline V gives CDR1 MNHEY, CDR2 SVGAGI. The V end lost 2 bases, the J end lost 8 bases, and 6 bases lay between the germline ends. The CDR3 coding sequence is TGTGCCAGCAGTTACCCCGGGGGCTACACCTTC. Its translation: CASSYPGGYTF.

CDR3 amino acids: CATGEADTQYF. Here the CDR3 DNA reads TGTGCCACAGGGGAAGCTGATACGCAGTATTTT. The chain couples TRBV21-1 to TRBJ2-3; TRBD1 is taken as the D call from the table, unchecked against the DNA. TRBV21-1 is an annotated pseudogene. This CDR3 spans 11 amino acids.

The gene calls are TRBV29-1 and TRBJ1-1; D is uncertain. Germline assignment: CDR1 SQVTM and CDR2 ANQGSEA. CDR3 size: 14 residues. With 7 bases removed from V and 1 base from J, the gap between germline ends came to 16 bases. The CDR3 reads CSAAAGETNTEAFF. The CDR3 bases are TGCAGCGCTGCGGCCGGGGAAACGAACACTGAAGCTTTCTTT. The full variable domain, completed using reference TRBV29-1 and TRBJ1-1, is SAVISQKPSRDICQRGTSLTIQCQVDSQVTMMFWYRQQPGQSLTLIATANQGSEATYESGFVIDKFPISRPNLTFSTLTVSNMSPEDSSIYLCSAAAGETNTEAFFGQGTRLTVV.

CDR3 in amino acids: CASSPRQPFDQPQHF. The CDR3 DNA sequence: TGTGCCAGCAGCCCCAGGCAGCCGTTTGATCAGCCCCAGCATTTT. The chain is built from TRBV28 and TRBJ1-5, with D unresolved. Trimming took off 6 bases at V and 5 bases at J, with 17 bases between the two ends. Germline values: CDR1 MDHEN, CDR2 SYDVKM. The CDR3 spans 15 residues. The variable domain in full, with the rest retrieved from reference TRBV28 and TRBJ1-5, is DVKVTQSSRYLVKRTGEKVFLECVQDMDHENMFWYRQDPGLGLRLIYFSYDVKMKEKGDIPEGYSVSREKKERFSLILESASTNQTSMYLCASSPRQPFDQPQHFGDGTRLSIL.

This chain connects TRBV5-1 to TRBJ2-7, with TRBD2 identical over 9 bases. The CDR3 runs to 15 residues. The junction had 7 bases not matched to a gene; V was cut back by 0 bases and J by 6 bases. Germline CDR1 and CDR2: SGHRS and YFSETQ. The CDR3 is CASSLGGRASVEQYF. The CDR3 DNA reads as TGCGCCAGCAGCTTGGGCGGGAGGGCCTCTGTCGAGCAGTACTTC.

V and J are TRBV24-1 and TRBJ2-1; no definite D call. Trimming took 0 bases from V and 4 from J, leaving 6 bases between them. The CDR3 contains 14 residues. The germline V gene encodes CDR1 KGHDR and CDR2 SFDVKD. The CDR3 DNA reads TGTGCCACCAGTGATTTGAGGGATTACAATGAGCAGTTCTTC. Its protein is CATSDLRDYNEQFF.

The genes are TRBV19 and TRBJ2-2; the D is unclear. Per germline, CDR1 LNHDA and CDR2 SQIVND (reference sequence). This CDR3 has 15 residues. Trimming took 3 bases from V and 1 from J, leaving 9 bases between them. CDR3 sequence (DNA): TGTGCCAGTAGTATTGCGCTTCAGAACACCGGGGAGCTGTTTTTT. Protein product: CASSIALQNTGELFF.

The rearrangement links TRBV18 to TRBJ2-3, with D possibly called TRBD1 or TRBD2 (5 bases each). Germline V CDR1 and CDR2: KGHSH, LQKENI. V was clipped by 3 bases and J by 1 base, with 11 bases between them. This CDR3 region has 15 residues. This CDR3 is CASSPARGGTDTQYF. CDR3 DNA: TGTGCCAGCTCACCGGCGAGGGGTGGCACAGATACGCAGTATTTT.

The chain couples TRBV2 to TRBJ1-5; tentative D call: TRBD1 (5 bases). CDR1 and CDR2 from the germline V gene are SNHLY and FYNNEI. The CDR3 is made up of 16 amino acids. The V end was cut by 7 bases, the J end by 0 bases, with 16 bases between. For the CDR3, the DNA is TGTGCCAGCAACCCTGTGAGGGGAAATAGCAATCAGCCCCAGCATTTT. It yields the protein CASNPVRGNSNQPQHF.

V gene TRBV5-1 combines with J gene TRBJ2-5; TRBD2 aligns across 10 bases. The CDR3 loop spans 17 amino acids. Germline V gene data show CDR1 as SGHRS and CDR2 as YFSETQ. V dropped 0 bases and J dropped 5; count of bases not matched to a gene: 10. As DNA, the CDR3 is TGCGCCAGCAGCTTGGATCCCCTAGCGGGAGTTCTTGAGACCCAGTACTTC. Its translation is CASSLDPLAGVLETQYF. Drawing the rest from reference TRBV5-1 and TRBJ2-5, the complete variable domain is KAGVTQTPRYLIKTRGQQVTLSCSPISGHRSVSWYQQTPGQGLQFLFEYFSETQRNKGNFPGRFSGRQFSNSRSEMNVSTLELGDSALYLCASSLDPLAGVLETQYFGPGTRLLVL.

CDR3 protein: CASSNLPGLAGSSYNEQFF. CDR3 nucleotides: TGTGCCAGCAGCAACTTACCGGGACTAGCGGGGAGCTCCTACAATGAGCAGTTCTTC. This chain joins TRBV21-1 and TRBJ2-1; the table's D call of TRBD2 was not tested on the DNA. TRBV21-1 is noted as a pseudogene. The CDR3 consists of 19 residues.

The rearrangement joins TRBV6-1 to TRBJ2-1; possible D gene TRBD1, 5 bases. The germline V and J ends were trimmed by 2 bases and 6 bases, with 14 bases remaining between them. CDR1 and CDR2 from the germline V gene are MNHNS and SASEGT. This CDR3 has 15 residues. CDR3 coding DNA: TGTGCCAGCAGTGAAAGCAGGGCTATGGGCAATGAGCAGTTCTTC. The encoded protein is CASSESRAMGNEQFF.

The chain uses TRBV5-1 and TRBJ2-7; D might be TRBD1 (6 bases). From germline, CDR1 is SGHRS and CDR2 YFSETQ. The CDR3 has 14 residues. V dropped 2 bases and J dropped 0 bases, with 9 bases sitting between them. The CDR3 loop is CASSLRTVSYEQYF. In DNA, the CDR3 is TGCGCCAGCAGCTTACGGACAGTCTCCTACGAGCAGTACTTC.

This chain uses TRBV6-4 with TRBJ2-3; 8 nucleotides match TRBD1. Germline CDR1 is MRHNA and CDR2 is SNTAGT. The CDR3 contains 14 residues. J gave up 1 base and V 3 bases, and 0 bases lay outside the gene matches. CDR3 nucleotides: TGTGCCAGCAGTGAGACAGGGGGCACAGATACGCAGTATTTT. Its translation is CASSETGGTDTQYF.

The table lists this clone with a count of one. The chain has TRBV19 and TRBJ1-2, with D perhaps TRBD1 (5 bases). The CDR3 runs to 13 residues. Trimming stripped 5 bases from V and 3 bases from J, with 10 bases between. CDR1 LNHDA and CDR2 SQIVND come from the germline V gene (reference sequence). The CDR3 region has the DNA TGTGCCAGTAGTGTCGGGACGGACTATGGCTACACCTTC. This gives the protein CASSVGTDYGYTF.